This record concerns one TCR beta chain sequence. Antigen: not known. The PCR used 60 Vbeta and 13 Jbeta primers. The method was immunoSEQ multiplex PCR; TCRdb's version includes in-frame clones alone and lacks a portion of them. The profile shows a few hundred thousand clones, approximately 90% of them singletons. This entry comes from a study of cytomegalovirus exposure and HLA in healthy donors. Study conclusions and caveats: 15,000 to 20,000 TCR beta sequences were associated with HLA alleles at 0.05 false discovery rate in a later analysis.

The CDR3 extends over 14 amino acids. Germline V gene data show CDR1 as SGHRS and CDR2 as YFSETQ. With V trimmed by 4 bases and J by 7 bases, 6 bases remained unmatched. The chain joins TRBV5-1 to TRBJ1-4, with TRBD1 matching over 8 bases. The TCR sequence derives from a young woman in good health and CMV-seronegative. The sample comprised PBMCs. CDR3 amino acids: CASSQGASGEKLFF. The CDR3 region has the DNA TGCGCCAGCAGCCAGGGGGCCTCGGGTGAAAAACTGTTTTTT.